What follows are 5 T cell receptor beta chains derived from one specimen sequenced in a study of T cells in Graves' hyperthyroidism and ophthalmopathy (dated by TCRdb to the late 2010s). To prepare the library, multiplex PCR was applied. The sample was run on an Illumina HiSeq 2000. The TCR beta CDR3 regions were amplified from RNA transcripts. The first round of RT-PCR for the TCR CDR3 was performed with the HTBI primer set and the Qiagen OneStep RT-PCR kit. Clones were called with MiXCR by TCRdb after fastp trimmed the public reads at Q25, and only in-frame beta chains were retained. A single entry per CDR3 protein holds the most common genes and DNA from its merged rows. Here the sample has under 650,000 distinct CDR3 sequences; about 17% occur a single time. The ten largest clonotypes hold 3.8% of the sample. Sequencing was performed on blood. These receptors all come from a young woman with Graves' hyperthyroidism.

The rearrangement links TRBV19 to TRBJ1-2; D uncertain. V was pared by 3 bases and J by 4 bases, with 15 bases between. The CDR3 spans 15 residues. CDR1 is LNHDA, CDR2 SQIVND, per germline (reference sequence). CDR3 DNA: TGTGCCAGTAGTATGGTACAGCCGATCAGCTATGGCTACACCTTC. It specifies CASSMVQPISYGYTF.

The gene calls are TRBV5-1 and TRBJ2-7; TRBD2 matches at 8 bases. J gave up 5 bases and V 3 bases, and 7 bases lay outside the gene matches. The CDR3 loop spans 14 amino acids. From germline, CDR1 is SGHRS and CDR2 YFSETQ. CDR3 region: CASSSDGGEDEQYF. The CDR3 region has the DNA TGCGCCAGCAGCTCGGACGGGGGGGAGGACGAGCAGTACTTC. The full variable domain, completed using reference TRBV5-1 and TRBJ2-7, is KAGVTQTPRYLIKTRGQQVTLSCSPISGHRSVSWYQQTPGQGLQFLFEYFSETQRNKGNFPGRFSGRQFSNSRSEMNVSTLELGDSALYLCASSSDGGEDEQYFGPGTRLTVT.

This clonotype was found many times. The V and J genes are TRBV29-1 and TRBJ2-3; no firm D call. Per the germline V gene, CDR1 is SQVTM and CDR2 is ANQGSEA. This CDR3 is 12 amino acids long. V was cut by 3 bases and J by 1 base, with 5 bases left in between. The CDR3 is CSVDIGTDTQYF. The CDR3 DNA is TGCAGCGTTGACATAGGCACAGATACGCAGTATTTT.

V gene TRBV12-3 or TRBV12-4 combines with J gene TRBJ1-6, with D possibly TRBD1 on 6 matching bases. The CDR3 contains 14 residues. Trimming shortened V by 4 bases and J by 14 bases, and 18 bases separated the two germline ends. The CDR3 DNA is TGTGCCAGCAGTTGGACAGTGGTCGAGGAAACCCTCCACTTT. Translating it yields CASSWTVVEETLHF.

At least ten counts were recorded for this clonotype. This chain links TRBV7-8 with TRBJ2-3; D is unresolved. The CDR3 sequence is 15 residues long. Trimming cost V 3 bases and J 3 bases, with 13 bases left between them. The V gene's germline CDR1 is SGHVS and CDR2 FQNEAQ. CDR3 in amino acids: CASSFGPRSTDTQYF. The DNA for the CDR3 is TGTGCCAGCAGCTTCGGACCGCGGAGTACAGATACGCAGTATTTT.